This TCR beta chain was sequenced during a study of blood T cells in healthy people across ages. Study-wide findings and caveats: The lack of PBMC sorting stopped any conclusive naive versus antigen-experienced comparison.

For the second PCR, which ran for about 7 to 11 cycles, a sample-barcoded 5' primer and a J-beta primer mix were used. MiXCR was run by TCRdb on the 5' RACE reads, yielding one entry per CDR3 protein. The table shows 650,000 to 700,000 distinct CDR3 sequences, with roughly 32% occurring only once. The CDR3 runs to 16 residues. Germline loops: CDR1 MNHNY, CDR2 SVGAGI (reference sequence). Trimming pared 6 bases from V and 3 bases from J, leaving 20 bases between. As to this clonotype: No antigen is known for it. A read error may be the cause here, since a much bigger clone is one base away.

The chain carries TRBV6-6 and TRBJ2-5; D tentatively fits TRBD1 or TRBD2 (6 bases each). Specimen: blood. The TCR originated in a woman of 80 years or more in good health. The CDR3 spells CASRPPGARVEETQYF. Written as DNA, the CDR3 is TGTGCCAGCAGGCCTCCGGGGGCGCGGGTTGAAGAGACCCAGTACTTC.